Sequencing of this TCR beta chain was carried out in a study of blood T cell repertoires in COVID-19. Turning to the study itself: Specimens from acute and convalescent COVID-19 originated in the United States, Italy and Spain. From T cells, B-cell-depleted T cells, or PBMCs came the material, which was cDNA or gDNA.

Seattle enrolled patients during active infection and tracked them longitudinally. Original processing methods: Reference gene primers were amplified, and this amplification served to estimate nucleated cell counts. The data were produced by immunoSEQ multiplex PCR, yet TCRdb's version contains in-frame clones alone and is incomplete. That table furnishes V, J and clone size, whereas the DNA furnished D and trimming. The table has roughly 160,000 clones, about 87% seen once. Germline lookup yields CDR1 MNHEY and CDR2 SVGAGI. V was cut by 0 bases and J by 3 bases, with 13 bases left in between. The CDR3 totals 16 residues.

The specimen was peripheral blood. The chain employs TRBV6-5 and TRBJ2-3, with D hard to call. The sequence derives from a man in his fifties or sixties with COVID-19, enrolled during active disease. This chain's CDR3 is CASSYSGRSHTDTQYF. CDR3 nucleotides: TGTGCCAGCAGTTACTCGGGCCGAAGCCATACAGATACGCAGTATTTT.